This T cell receptor beta chain was identified during a study of blood T cell repertoires in COVID-19 (dated by TCRdb to the early 2020s). In the study overall: Samples from collaborators originated in the United States, Italy and Spain and spanned both the acute and convalescent phases of COVID-19. The repertoires were released in a freely available public database meant as a resource for research on the immune response to SARS-CoV-2. Where HLA class I and class II types were available, the types were taken from metadata supplied by the sample provider, not from assay-based typing. The material from the prospective study consisted of cDNA or gDNA derived from T cells, B-cell-depleted T cells, or PBMCs. Subjects who had been exposed to COVID-19, were actively infected with it, or had recovered from it provided the deeply sampled blood TCRbeta repertoires that made up the dataset. Samples came from the ongoing ImmuneRACE study (first 160 participants) plus 1,254 subjects from 6 global collaborators. A de-identified subject ID, COVID-19 status, age in years and sex were almost always included in the sample metadata. Overall study outcomes, separate from this receptor: Clinical and demographic metadata were provided uncurated, with the amount varying by source and participant.

Note on this clone: It lacks a known antigen. One base away there is no much larger clone; base qualities are not given.

The germline V end is reduced by 2 bases and the J end by 4 bases; junction bases left unmatched: 4. CDR1 and CDR2, per the germline V gene, are SGHRS and YFSETQ. From cysteine to phenylalanine, the CDR3 is 15 amino acids long. Just the 45-base CDR3 DNA is kept, in frame starting at base 1. The immunoSEQ Assay, a bias-controlled multiplex PCR, was used to amplify TCRbeta CDR3 regions from genomic DNA. Concerning the study's data processing: Nucleated cell counts per sample were estimated from amplification of reference gene primers within the assay. Sequence reads were collapsed and filtered to measure the absolute abundance of every unique TCRbeta CDR3 rearrangement. For each sample, productive Simpson clonality was calculated as the square root of Simpson's diversity index across productive rearrangements. TCRdb took this table from immuneACCESS and kept in-frame rearrangements with V and J called. Such tables lack part of the clones; where checked against another copy, unresolved V genes explain under half of the gap, and the rest is unexplained. The V and J calls and clone size are taken from that table; D and trimming were inferred from the DNA. The sample table lists about 74,000 clones, roughly 70% of them with a count of one. Together, the top ten hold under 25% of the sample.

Each collaborating institution followed its own protocols to collect whole blood in K2EDTA tubes. For TCRbeta analysis, collaborators shipped samples in one of three forms: frozen whole blood, isolated PBMCs, or DNA extracted from either of those sample types. The sequence was obtained from a man aged 65 to 79 with acute or convalescent COVID-19. Recombination linked TRBV5-1 to TRBJ2-1; TRBD2 lines up with 9 middle nucleotides. Sequenced input: peripheral blood. The CDR3 has the sequence CASSLAGGGYNEQFF. The DNA is TGCGCCAGCAGCTTAGCGGGAGGTGGGTACAATGAGCAGTTCTTC.